This is a list of T cell receptor beta chains from one sample in a study of beta chain features in type 1 diabetes. Sequencing was performed with immunoSEQ multiplex PCR; in TCRdb, only in-frame clones are kept and a portion is missing. The profile covers 120,000 to 150,000 clones, with about an eighth appearing a single time and 1.3% taken by the ten largest. The specimen sequenced was central memory CD4+ T cells from blood. These receptors all come from a man aged 18 to 29 with type 1 diabetes. Both conserved end residues are part of each CDR3. The order of the fields is clone size, J gene, D gene, CDR3 length, V gene, CDR3 protein, CDR3 DNA. A D gene is named only where the DNA matches it firmly. Where a row states a size, it is once, few, many or the class of an expanded clone; other rows omit it.

clone size: few; J gene: TRBJ2-6; D gene: -; CDR3 length: 16; V gene: TRBV2; CDR3 protein: CASSDERGSGANVLTF; CDR3 DNA: TGTGCCAGCAGTGACGAGAGGGGGTCGGGGGCCAACGTCCTGACTTTC
clone size: many; J gene: TRBJ2-1; D gene: TRBD2; CDR3 length: 16; V gene: TRBV5-1; CDR3 protein: CASSLASGSSYNEQFF; CDR3 DNA: TGCGCCAGCAGCTTGGCAAGCGGGAGCTCCTACAATGAGCAGTTCTTC
clone size: -; J gene: TRBJ2-2; D gene: -; CDR3 length: 15; V gene: TRBV11-2; CDR3 protein: CASSWDPGSTGELFF; CDR3 DNA: TGTGCCAGCAGCTGGGACCCAGGGTCCACCGGGGAGCTGTTTTTT
clone size: many; J gene: TRBJ1-5; D gene: -; CDR3 length: 11; V gene: TRBV19; CDR3 protein: CASSSGQPQHF; CDR3 DNA: TGTGCCAGTAGCTCAGGTCAGCCCCAGCATTTT
clone size: -; J gene: TRBJ1-6; D gene: -; CDR3 length: 16; V gene: TRBV11-2; CDR3 protein: CASSLVGGQVHSPLHF; CDR3 DNA: TGTGCCAGCAGCTTAGTGGGTGGACAAGTGCATTCACCCCTCCACTTT
clone size: -; J gene: TRBJ1-1; D gene: -; CDR3 length: 11; V gene: TRBV20-1; CDR3 protein: CSARLPPDAFF; CDR3 DNA: TGCAGTGCTAGACTTCCGCCCGATGCTTTCTTT
clone size: few; J gene: TRBJ1-1; D gene: -; CDR3 length: 14; V gene: TRBV30; CDR3 protein: CAWSGSYSGDLAFF; CDR3 DNA: TGTGCCTGGAGTGGCAGTTATTCAGGGGATTTGGCTTTCTTT
clone size: few; J gene: TRBJ1-2; D gene: -; CDR3 length: 11; V gene: TRBV6-1; CDR3 protein: CASRTGYGYTF; CDR3 DNA: TGTGCCAGCAGGACAGGTTATGGCTACACCTTC
clone size: few; J gene: TRBJ1-3; D gene: -; CDR3 length: 16; V gene: TRBV5-5; CDR3 protein: CASSREDSVSGNTIYF; CDR3 DNA: TGTGCCAGCAGTCGTGAGGACAGCGTCTCTGGAAACACCATATATTTT
clone size: -; J gene: TRBJ1-2; D gene: -; CDR3 length: 14; V gene: TRBV10-3; CDR3 protein: CAISESTGRNGYTF; CDR3 DNA: TGTGCCATCAGTGAGTCAACAGGGAGGAATGGCTACACCTTC
clone size: few; J gene: TRBJ1-5; D gene: -; CDR3 length: 13; V gene: TRBV30; CDR3 protein: CAWSVDSNQPQHF; CDR3 DNA: TGTGCCTGGAGTGTAGACAGTAATCAGCCCCAGCATTTT
clone size: -; J gene: TRBJ1-2; D gene: -; CDR3 length: 14; V gene: TRBV29-1; CDR3 protein: CSVGTAPSAYGYTF; CDR3 DNA: TGCAGCGTGGGAACAGCGCCTAGTGCCTATGGCTACACCTTC
clone size: many; J gene: TRBJ2-1; D gene: -; CDR3 length: 16; V gene: TRBV15; CDR3 protein: CATSSPGGSGYNEQFF; CDR3 DNA: TGTGCCACCAGCAGCCCCGGGGGTAGCGGCTACAATGAGCAGTTCTTC
clone size: few; J gene: TRBJ1-2; D gene: TRBD1; CDR3 length: 13; V gene: TRBV6-5; CDR3 protein: CASSPSGQGVYTF; CDR3 DNA: TGTGCCAGCAGCCCGAGCGGGCAGGGGGTCTACACCTTC
clone size: -; J gene: TRBJ1-1; D gene: -; CDR3 length: 14; V gene: TRBV5-6; CDR3 protein: CASSLQGSSTEAFF; CDR3 DNA: TGTGCCAGCAGCCTACAGGGTTCCAGCACTGAAGCTTTCTTT
clone size: few; J gene: TRBJ2-6; D gene: TRBD1; CDR3 length: 19; V gene: TRBV4-1; CDR3 protein: CASSQDRGQDFSGANVLTF; CDR3 DNA: TGCGCCAGCAGCCAAGATCGTGGACAGGACTTCTCTGGGGCCAACGTCCTGACTTTC
clone size: -; J gene: TRBJ2-2; D gene: -; CDR3 length: 12; V gene: TRBV6-1; CDR3 protein: CASSPQVRELFF; CDR3 DNA: TGTGCCAGCAGCCCGCAAGTCCGGGAGCTGTTTTTT
clone size: -; J gene: TRBJ2-7; D gene: -; CDR3 length: 15; V gene: TRBV5-1; CDR3 protein: CASSLEVGQTYEQYF; CDR3 DNA: TGCGCCAGCAGCTTGGAGGTCGGACAGACCTACGAGCAGTACTTC
clone size: many; J gene: TRBJ2-3; D gene: -; CDR3 length: 16; V gene: TRBV4-1; CDR3 protein: CASSQAVGGRTDTQYF; CDR3 DNA: TGCGCCAGCAGCCAAGCTGTGGGGGGCCGCACAGATACGCAGTATTTT
clone size: -; J gene: TRBJ1-2; D gene: -; CDR3 length: 13; V gene: TRBV6-5; CDR3 protein: CASSRTDGDGYTF; CDR3 DNA: TGTGCCAGCAGCCGGACGGACGGTGATGGCTACACCTTC
clone size: -; J gene: TRBJ1-1; D gene: -; CDR3 length: 15; V gene: TRBV5-1; CDR3 protein: CASSLGPEINTEAFF; CDR3 DNA: TGCGCCAGCAGCTTGGGGCCGGAGATTAACACTGAAGCTTTCTTT
clone size: many; J gene: TRBJ2-1; D gene: -; CDR3 length: 15; V gene: TRBV10-2; CDR3 protein: CASSESGSASYEQFF; CDR3 DNA: TGCGCCAGCAGTGAGTCGGGTAGCGCGAGCTATGAGCAGTTCTTC
clone size: few; J gene: TRBJ1-2; D gene: TRBD1; CDR3 length: 13; V gene: TRBV28; CDR3 protein: CASSGTASYGYTF; CDR3 DNA: TGTGCCAGCAGCGGGACAGCTAGCTATGGCTACACCTTC
clone size: -; J gene: TRBJ2-3; D gene: -; CDR3 length: 15; V gene: TRBV18; CDR3 protein: CASSPYEPPLDAQYF; CDR3 DNA: TGTGCCAGCTCACCTTACGAGCCACCGCTCGACGCGCAGTATTTT
clone size: few; J gene: TRBJ2-5; D gene: -; CDR3 length: 12; V gene: TRBV29-1; CDR3 protein: CSVDGGEETQYF; CDR3 DNA: TGCAGCGTTGATGGCGGGGAAGAGACCCAGTACTTC
clone size: few; J gene: TRBJ1-6; D gene: -; CDR3 length: 15; V gene: TRBV7-9; CDR3 protein: CASSPDWPYNSPLHF; CDR3 DNA: TGTGCCAGCAGCCCGGACTGGCCCTATAATTCACCCCTCCACTTT
clone size: -; J gene: TRBJ1-6; D gene: -; CDR3 length: 13; V gene: TRBV15; CDR3 protein: CATSRVGDSPLHF; CDR3 DNA: TGTGCCACCAGCAGAGTTGGAGATTCACCCCTCCACTTT
clone size: -; J gene: TRBJ1-2; D gene: -; CDR3 length: 12; V gene: TRBV10-3; CDR3 protein: CAISSQGNGYTF; CDR3 DNA: TGTGCCATCAGTTCTCAGGGTAATGGCTACACCTTC
clone size: few; J gene: TRBJ2-7; D gene: -; CDR3 length: 16; V gene: TRBV6-6; CDR3 protein: CASRPTVEGSPHEQYF; CDR3 DNA: TGTGCCAGCAGACCCACCGTGGAGGGGTCCCCTCACGAGCAGTACTTC
clone size: many; J gene: TRBJ2-3; D gene: -; CDR3 length: 13; V gene: TRBV5-4; CDR3 protein: CASSSIATDTQYF; CDR3 DNA: TGTGCCAGCAGCTCCATAGCCACAGATACGCAGTATTTT
clone size: -; J gene: TRBJ2-2; D gene: -; CDR3 length: 13; V gene: TRBV29-1; CDR3 protein: CRPGPRNTGELFF; CDR3 DNA: TGCAGGCCGGGACCAAGGAACACCGGGGAGCTGTTTTTT
clone size: -; J gene: TRBJ1-4; D gene: TRBD1; CDR3 length: 17; V gene: TRBV7-6; CDR3 protein: CASSLRPAGTGDEKLFF; CDR3 DNA: TGTGCCAGCAGCTTACGACCGGCGGGGACAGGGGATGAAAAACTGTTTTTT
clone size: -; J gene: TRBJ2-3; D gene: TRBD1; CDR3 length: 16; V gene: TRBV5-4; CDR3 protein: CASSPGTGGTADTQYF; CDR3 DNA: TGTGCCAGCAGCCCCGGGACAGGGGGGACGGCAGATACGCAGTATTTT
clone size: many; J gene: TRBJ2-5; D gene: -; CDR3 length: 13; V gene: TRBV13; CDR3 protein: CASSLTRGTTQYF; CDR3 DNA: TGTGCCAGCAGCTTAACCCGCGGCACGACCCAGTACTTC
clone size: -; J gene: TRBJ1-6; D gene: -; CDR3 length: 13; V gene: TRBV30; CDR3 protein: CAWSDNYNSPLHF; CDR3 DNA: TGTGCCTGGAGTGACAACTATAATTCACCCCTCCACTTT
clone size: few; J gene: TRBJ2-5; D gene: -; CDR3 length: 13; V gene: TRBV11-2; CDR3 protein: CASRRVGQETQYF; CDR3 DNA: TGTGCCAGCCGCCGGGTAGGACAAGAGACCCAGTACTTC
clone size: -; J gene: TRBJ2-1; D gene: -; CDR3 length: 12; V gene: TRBV6-6; CDR3 protein: CASMRGGNEQFF; CDR3 DNA: TGTGCCAGCATGAGGGGCGGGAATGAGCAGTTCTTC
clone size: few; J gene: TRBJ1-1; D gene: TRBD1; CDR3 length: 13; V gene: TRBV29-1; CDR3 protein: CSADRGGDTEAFF; CDR3 DNA: TGCAGCGCCGACAGGGGAGGGGACACTGAAGCTTTCTTT
clone size: few; J gene: TRBJ1-1; D gene: -; CDR3 length: 13; V gene: TRBV7-6; CDR3 protein: CASSLDRNTEAFF; CDR3 DNA: TGTGCCAGCAGCTTAGACAGGAACACTGAAGCTTTCTTT
clone size: few; J gene: TRBJ2-5; D gene: -; CDR3 length: 13; V gene: TRBV5-1; CDR3 protein: CASSLTHQETQYF; CDR3 DNA: TGCGCCAGCAGCTTGACACACCAAGAGACCCAGTACTTC